Listed below are T cell receptor beta chains from one sample, sequenced in a study of blood T cell repertoires in COVID-19. Sequenced by immunoSEQ multiplex PCR; TCRdb stores in-frame clones only, minus some. The sample has 180,000 or so clones, about 91% seen once. The sample was PBMCs or T cells enriched from blood (not recorded which). The receptors stem from a young woman who had recovered from COVID-19. Both conserved end residues are part of each CDR3. D genes are given only for firm matches. Only some rows state a clone size, as once, few, many or a class for expanded clones.

>TRBJ2-1|TRBV19|NA|NA|16
CASSILWSSSYNEQFF
TGTGCCAGTAGTATATTATGGTCGAGCTCCTACAATGAGCAGTTCTTC
>TRBJ2-7|TRBV27|TRBD2|once|14
CASAEAGPLYEQYF
TGTGCCAGTGCCGAAGCGGGACCGCTATACGAGCAGTACTTC
>TRBJ2-5|TRBV2|TRBD2|NA|19
CASSGPLLAANPPRRTQYF
TGTGCCAGCAGTGGACCCTTACTAGCGGCAAACCCCCCAAGACGCACCCAGTACTTC
>TRBJ2-1|TRBV5-1|TRBD1|NA|15
CASSFSDRGLDEQFF
TGCGCCAGCAGTTTCTCCGACAGGGGGCTCGATGAGCAGTTCTTC
>TRBJ1-1|TRBV5-4|NA|NA|12
CASSSGTPGGVF
TGTGCCAGCAGCTCAGGGACACCGGGCGGAGTCTTT
>TRBJ1-3|TRBV30|TRBD1|NA|15
CAWSAGQGKENTIYF
TGTGCCTGGAGCGCTGGACAGGGGAAAGAAAACACCATATATTTT
>TRBJ1-2|TRBV3-1/TRBV3-2|TRBD1|NA|14
CASSQGDSPYGYTF
TGTGCCAGCAGCCAAGGGGACAGCCCCTATGGCTACACCTTC
>TRBJ2-3|TRBV28|TRBD2|NA|20
CASSLWGLAGGPKLADTQYF
TGTGCCAGCAGTTTATGGGGACTAGCGGGAGGGCCCAAATTGGCAGATACGCAGTATTTT
>TRBJ2-5|TRBV20-1|TRBD1|once|13
CSASETGQETQYF
TGCAGTGCTAGTGAGACAGGGCAAGAGACCCAGTACTTC
>TRBJ1-1|TRBV9|TRBD1|NA|16
CASSPGQGSLNTEAFF
TGTGCCAGCAGCCCCGGACAGGGGTCTTTGAACACTGAAGCTTTCTTT
>TRBJ2-7|TRBV30|TRBD1|NA|14
CAWSGLTGAYEQYF
TGTGCCTGGAGTGGCCTGACAGGGGCCTACGAGCAGTACTTC
>TRBJ2-7|TRBV19|TRBD1|NA|14
CASNQPGQGNEQYF
TGTGCCAGTAATCAGCCGGGACAGGGAAACGAGCAGTACTTC
>TRBJ1-2|TRBV30|TRBD1|NA|15
CAWSVPETGGYGYTF
TGTGCCTGGAGTGTACCTGAGACAGGGGGCTATGGCTACACCTTC
>TRBJ2-3|TRBV30|TRBD2|NA|17
CAWSPIGLAGAEDTQYF
TGTGCCTGGAGTCCAATCGGACTAGCGGGAGCGGAAGATACGCAGTATTTT
>TRBJ2-2|TRBV4-2|NA|NA|15
CASSQPRGFAGELFF
TGTGCCAGCAGCCAACCGCGGGGTTTCGCCGGGGAGCTGTTTTTT
>TRBJ2-1|TRBV7-2|TRBD2|NA|16
CASSLGAGRLHNEQFF
TGTGCCAGCAGCTTAGGTGCCGGGAGGCTTCACAATGAGCAGTTCTTC
>TRBJ2-2|TRBV5-5|NA|NA|16
CASSFWLTRGTGELFF
TGTGCCAGCAGCTTCTGGCTGACAAGGGGAACCGGGGAGCTGTTTTTT
>TRBJ1-1|TRBV27|NA|NA|14
CASSLHNGQIEAFF
TGTGCCAGCAGTTTACACAACGGACAGATAGAAGCTTTCTTT